These 7 T cell receptor beta chains originate from one sample sequenced in a study of Graves' ophthalmopathy and Graves' hyperthyroidism. Amplification targeted the TCR beta CDR3 regions, with RNA transcripts as the source material. In the first round, RT-PCR was carried out with HTBI primers, and a multiplex PCR formed the second round. TCRdb reprocessed the multiplex PCR reads with MiXCR, giving one entry per CDR3 protein. The table records some 370,000 distinct CDR3 sequences, about 15% of them present only once. The specimen was peripheral blood. These TCRs come from an adult woman with stable Graves' hyperthyroidism.

There are many counts of this clonotype. The chain joins TRBV29-1 to TRBJ2-7; tentative D call: TRBD1 (6 bases). The ends were cut back, 8 bases at V and 1 base at J, with 12 bases in the middle. The CDR3 sequence is 12 residues long. Germline assignment: CDR1 SQVTM and CDR2 ANQGSEA. CDR3 amino acids: CSWGQGSYEQYF. CDR3 nucleotides: TGCAGCTGGGGGCAAGGTTCCTACGAGCAGTACTTC.

This clonotype occurred a few times. With a much larger clone just one base away, this may be a read error. The chain uses TRBV25-1 and TRBJ2-6; D might be TRBD1 or TRBD2, each matching 6 bases. In germline, CDR1 is MGHDK, CDR2 SYGVNS. CDR3 size: 18 residues. CDR3 in DNA: TGTGCCAGCAGTGATTCGGGGGACAAAATCTCTGGGGCCAACGGCCTGACTTTC. Translating gives CASSDSGDKISGANGLTF. Full variable domain (outside the CDR3, taken from reference TRBV25-1 and TRBJ2-6): EADIYQTPRYLVIGTGKKITLECSQTMGHDKMYWYQQDPGMELHLIHYSYGVNSTEKGDLSSESTVSRIRTEHFPLTLESARPSHTSQYLCASSDSGDKISGANGLTFGAGSRLTVL.

In this sample, this clonotype turned up many times. The chain links TRBV5-5 to TRBJ2-7; no firm D call. The germline V and J ends were trimmed by 0 bases and 0 bases, with 10 bases remaining between them. The CDR3 totals 15 residues. Germline V gives CDR1 SGHKS, CDR2 YYEKEE (reference sequence). This CDR3 is CASSLGPGSSYEQYF. The CDR3 DNA follows: TGTGCCAGCAGCTTGGGTCCAGGCAGCTCCTACGAGCAGTACTTC.

This clonotype was counted at least ten times. V usage is TRBV5-4 and J usage is TRBJ2-5; D possibly corresponds to TRBD2 (7 bases). Per germline, CDR1 SGHNT and CDR2 YYREEE (reference sequence). V lost 3 bases and J 5 bases, leaving 14 bases between the germline ends. This CDR3 has 14 amino acids. CDR3 sequence (DNA): TGTGCCAGCAGCTCACCGGGGGGCTCGGAGACCCAGTACTTC. It specifies CASSSPGGSETQYF.

This clonotype was seen at least ten times. The chain carries TRBV7-2 and TRBJ1-2, with D possibly matching TRBD1 (6 bases). The germline gives CDR1 SGHTA, CDR2 FQGNSA. V lost 6 bases to trimming and J lost 8 bases, with 19 bases between them. This CDR3 has 14 residues. Written as DNA, the CDR3 is TGTGCCAGCAGTCGAGGGGGGTCATCGGGAGGCTACACCTTC. This gives the protein CASSRGGSSGGYTF.

This clonotype occurred many times. A much larger clone is a single base away; this may be a read error. The rearrangement links TRBV6-2 or TRBV6-3 to TRBJ2-4, with D perhaps given as TRBD1 or TRBD2 (5 bases each). The germline gives CDR1 MNHEY, CDR2 SVGEGT. The CDR3 loop spans 16 amino acids. This CDR3 is CASSPRDRSAKNIKYF. Here the CDR3 DNA reads TGTGCCAGCAGTCCTAGGGACCGCTCAGCCAAAAACATTAAGTACTTC.

This clonotype was recorded many times. V gene TRBV24-1 combines with J gene TRBJ2-7, with 8 bases aligning to TRBD2. Per the germline V gene, CDR1 is KGHDR and CDR2 is SFDVKD. J was trimmed by 7 bases and V by 4 bases; bases with no gene match: 5. The CDR3 spans 13 residues. CDR3 in amino acids: CATSDPGLEEQYF. CDR3 DNA sequence: TGTGCCACCAGTGACCCGGGACTAGAAGAGCAGTACTTC.